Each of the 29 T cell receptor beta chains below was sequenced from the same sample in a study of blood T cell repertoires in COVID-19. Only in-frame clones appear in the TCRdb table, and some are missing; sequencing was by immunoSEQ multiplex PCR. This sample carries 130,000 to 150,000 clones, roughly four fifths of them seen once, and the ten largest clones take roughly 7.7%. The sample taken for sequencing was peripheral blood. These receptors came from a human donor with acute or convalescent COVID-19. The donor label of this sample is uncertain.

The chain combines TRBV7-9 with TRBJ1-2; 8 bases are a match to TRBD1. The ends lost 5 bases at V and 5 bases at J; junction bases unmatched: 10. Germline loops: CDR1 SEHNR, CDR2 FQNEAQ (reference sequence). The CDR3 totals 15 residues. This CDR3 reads CASSPTAGGNYGYTF. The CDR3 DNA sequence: TGTGCCAGCAGCCCAACGGCAGGGGGCAATTATGGCTACACCTTC. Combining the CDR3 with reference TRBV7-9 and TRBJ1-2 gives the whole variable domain DTGVSQNPRHKITKRGQNVTFRCDPISEHNRLYWYRQTLGQGPEFLTYFQNEAQLEKSRLLSDRFSAERPKGSFSTLEIQRTEQGDSAMYLCASSPTAGGNYGYTFGSGTRLTVV.

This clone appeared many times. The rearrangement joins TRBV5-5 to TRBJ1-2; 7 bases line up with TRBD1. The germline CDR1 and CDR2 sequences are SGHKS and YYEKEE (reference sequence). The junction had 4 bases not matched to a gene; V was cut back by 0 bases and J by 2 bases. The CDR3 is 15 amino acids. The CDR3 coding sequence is TGTGCCAGCAGCTTGGAGGGACAGTACAACTATGGCTACACCTTC. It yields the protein CASSLEGQYNYGYTF.

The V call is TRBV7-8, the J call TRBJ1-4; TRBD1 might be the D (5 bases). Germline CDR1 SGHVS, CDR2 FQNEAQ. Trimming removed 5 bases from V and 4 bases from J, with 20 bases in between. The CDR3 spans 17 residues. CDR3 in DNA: TGTGCCAGCAGCAAACCTTCGCACGGGACTGATAATGAAAAACTGTTTTTT. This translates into CASSKPSHGTDNEKLFF. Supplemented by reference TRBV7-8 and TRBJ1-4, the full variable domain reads GAGVSQSPRYKVAKRGQDVALRCDPISGHVSLFWYQQALGQGPEFLTYFQNEAQLDKSGLPSDRFFAERPEGSVSTLKIQRTQQEDSAVYLCASSKPSHGTDNEKLFFGSGTQLSVL.

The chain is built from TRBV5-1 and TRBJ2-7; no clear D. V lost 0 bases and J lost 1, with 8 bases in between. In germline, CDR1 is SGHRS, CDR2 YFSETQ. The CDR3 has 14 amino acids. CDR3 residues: CASSLESLSYEQYF. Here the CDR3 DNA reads TGCGCCAGCAGCTTGGAGAGTCTATCCTACGAGCAGTACTTC.

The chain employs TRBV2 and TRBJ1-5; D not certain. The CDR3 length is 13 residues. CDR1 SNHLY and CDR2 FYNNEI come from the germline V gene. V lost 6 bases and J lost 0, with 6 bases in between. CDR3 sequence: CASRLYSNQPQHF. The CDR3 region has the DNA TGTGCCAGCAGACTTTATAGCAATCAGCCCCAGCATTTT.

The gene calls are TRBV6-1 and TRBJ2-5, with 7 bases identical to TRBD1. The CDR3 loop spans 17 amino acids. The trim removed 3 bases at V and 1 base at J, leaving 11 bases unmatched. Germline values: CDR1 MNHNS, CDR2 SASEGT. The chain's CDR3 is CASSDVRGGAFQETQYF. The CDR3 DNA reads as TGTGCCAGCAGTGATGTACGAGGGGGCGCGTTCCAAGAGACCCAGTACTTC.

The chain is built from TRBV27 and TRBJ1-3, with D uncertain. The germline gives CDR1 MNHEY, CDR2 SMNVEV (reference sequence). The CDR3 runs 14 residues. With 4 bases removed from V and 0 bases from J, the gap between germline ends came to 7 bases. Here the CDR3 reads CASSSLASGNTIYF. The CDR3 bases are TGTGCCAGCAGTTCCTTAGCCTCTGGAAACACCATATATTTT.

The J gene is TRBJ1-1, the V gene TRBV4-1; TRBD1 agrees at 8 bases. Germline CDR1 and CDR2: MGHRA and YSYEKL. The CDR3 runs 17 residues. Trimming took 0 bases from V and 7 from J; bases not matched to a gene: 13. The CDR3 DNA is TGCGCCAGCAGCCAAGAGGAGTTTAACAGGGGGTCCGGTGAAGCTTTCTTT. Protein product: CASSQEEFNRGSGEAFF.

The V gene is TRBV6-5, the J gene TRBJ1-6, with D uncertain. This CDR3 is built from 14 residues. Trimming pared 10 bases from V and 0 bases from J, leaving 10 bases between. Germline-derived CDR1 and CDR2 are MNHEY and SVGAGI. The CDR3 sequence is CATSTYSYNSPLHF. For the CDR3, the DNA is TGTGCCACCTCCACCTACTCCTATAATTCACCCCTCCACTTT.

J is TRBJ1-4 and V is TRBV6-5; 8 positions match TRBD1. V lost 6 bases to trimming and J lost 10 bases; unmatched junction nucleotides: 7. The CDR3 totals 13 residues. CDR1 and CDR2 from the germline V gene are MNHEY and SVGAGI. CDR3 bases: TGTGCCAGCAGGGCAGGGGGCGCCGGAAAACTGTTTTTT. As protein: CASRAGGAGKLFF.

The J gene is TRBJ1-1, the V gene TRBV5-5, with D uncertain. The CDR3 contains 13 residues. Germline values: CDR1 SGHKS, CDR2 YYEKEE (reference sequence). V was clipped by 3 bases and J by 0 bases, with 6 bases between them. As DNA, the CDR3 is TGTGCCAGCAGCTCGCGTATGAACACTGAAGCTTTCTTT. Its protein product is CASSSRMNTEAFF. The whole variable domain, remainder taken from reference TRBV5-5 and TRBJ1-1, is DAGVTQSPTHLIKTRGQQVTLRCSPISGHKSVSWYQQVLGQGPQFIFQYYEKEERGRGNFPDRFSARQFPNYSSELNVNALLLGDSALYLCASSSRMNTEAFFGQGTRLTVV.

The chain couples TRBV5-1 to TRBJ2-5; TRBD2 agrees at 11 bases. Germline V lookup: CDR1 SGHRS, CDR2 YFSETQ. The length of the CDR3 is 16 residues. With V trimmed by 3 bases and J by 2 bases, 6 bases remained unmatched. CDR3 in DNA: TGCGCCAGCAGCTACTCTAGCGGGGGGACTCAAGAGACCCAGTACTTC. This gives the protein CASSYSSGGTQETQYF.

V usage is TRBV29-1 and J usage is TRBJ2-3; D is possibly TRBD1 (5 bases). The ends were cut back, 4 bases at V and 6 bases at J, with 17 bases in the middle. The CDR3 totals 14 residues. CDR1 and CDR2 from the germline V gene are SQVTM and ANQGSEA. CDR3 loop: CSVVRRQNQDTQYF. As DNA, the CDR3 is TGCAGCGTTGTTAGGCGACAGAACCAGGATACGCAGTATTTT.

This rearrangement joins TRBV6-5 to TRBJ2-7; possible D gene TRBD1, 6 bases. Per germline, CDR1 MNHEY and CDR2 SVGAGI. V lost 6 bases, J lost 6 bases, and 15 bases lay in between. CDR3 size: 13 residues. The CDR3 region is CASSRDTTGEQYV. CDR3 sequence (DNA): TGTGCCAGCAGCCGGGACACGACGGGCGAGCAGTACGTC.

CDR3 sequence reads: CATSTLRGRNTGELFF. The DNA for the CDR3 is TGTGCCACCAGCACACTGAGGGGGCGGAACACCGGGGAGCTGTTTTTT. This rearrangement joins TRBV15 to TRBJ2-2; 7 nucleotides align to TRBD1. The V and J ends lost 4 bases and 1 base, in that order; junction bases with no gene match: 6. This CDR3 contains 16 residues. Germline V gene lookup returns CDR1 LNHNV and CDR2 YYDKDF (reference sequence).

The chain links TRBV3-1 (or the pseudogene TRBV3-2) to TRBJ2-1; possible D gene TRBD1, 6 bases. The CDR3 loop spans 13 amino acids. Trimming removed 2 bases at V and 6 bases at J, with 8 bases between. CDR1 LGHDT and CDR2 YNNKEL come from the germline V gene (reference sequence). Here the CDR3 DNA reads TGTGCCAGCAGCCAACGGACAGCCAATGAGCAGTTCTTC. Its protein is CASSQRTANEQFF.

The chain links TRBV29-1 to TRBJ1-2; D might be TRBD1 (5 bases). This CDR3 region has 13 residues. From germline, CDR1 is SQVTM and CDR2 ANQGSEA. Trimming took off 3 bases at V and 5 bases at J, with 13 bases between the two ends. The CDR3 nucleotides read TGCAGCGTTGAGCGGTCCCGACAGTATGGCTACACCTTC. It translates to CSVERSRQYGYTF.

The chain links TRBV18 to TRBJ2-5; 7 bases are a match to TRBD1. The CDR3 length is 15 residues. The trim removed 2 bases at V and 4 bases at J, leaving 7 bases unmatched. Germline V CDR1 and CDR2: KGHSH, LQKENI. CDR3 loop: CASSPSAGGRETQYF. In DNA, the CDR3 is TGTGCCAGCTCACCAAGTGCAGGGGGAAGAGAGACCCAGTACTTC. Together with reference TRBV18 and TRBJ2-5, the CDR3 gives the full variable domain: NAGVMQNPRHLVRRRGQEARLRCSPMKGHSHVYWYRQLPEEGLKFMVYLQKENIIDESGMPKERFSAEFPKEGPSILRIQQVVRGDSAAYFCASSPSAGGRETQYFGPGTRLLVL.

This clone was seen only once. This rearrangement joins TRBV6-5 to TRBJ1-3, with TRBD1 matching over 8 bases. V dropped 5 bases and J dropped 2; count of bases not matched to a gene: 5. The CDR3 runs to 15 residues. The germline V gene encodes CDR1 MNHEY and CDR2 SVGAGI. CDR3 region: CASSPQGGTGNTIYF. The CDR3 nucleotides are TGTGCCAGCAGTCCACAGGGGGGGACTGGAAACACCATATATTTT.

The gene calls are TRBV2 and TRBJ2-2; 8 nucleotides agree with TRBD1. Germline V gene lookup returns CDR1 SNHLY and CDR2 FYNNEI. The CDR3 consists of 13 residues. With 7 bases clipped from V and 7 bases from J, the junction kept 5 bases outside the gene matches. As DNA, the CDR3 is TGTGCCAGCATGACAGGGGTTGTCGGGGAGCTGTTTTTT. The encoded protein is CASMTGVVGELFF.

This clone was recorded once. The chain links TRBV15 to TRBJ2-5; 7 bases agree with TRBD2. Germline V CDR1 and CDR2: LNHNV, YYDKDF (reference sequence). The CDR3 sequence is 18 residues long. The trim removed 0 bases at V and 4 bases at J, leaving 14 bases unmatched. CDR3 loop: CATSRDSVGGRLRETQYF. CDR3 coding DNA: TGTGCCACCAGCAGAGATTCCGTCGGGGGGAGGCTAAGAGAGACCCAGTACTTC.

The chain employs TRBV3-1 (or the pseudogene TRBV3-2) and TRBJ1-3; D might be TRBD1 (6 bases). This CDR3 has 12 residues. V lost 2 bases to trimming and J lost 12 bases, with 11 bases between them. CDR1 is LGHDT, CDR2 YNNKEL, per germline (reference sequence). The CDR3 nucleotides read TGTGCCAGCAGCCAACGGACAGAGGACATATATTTT. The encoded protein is CASSQRTEDIYF.

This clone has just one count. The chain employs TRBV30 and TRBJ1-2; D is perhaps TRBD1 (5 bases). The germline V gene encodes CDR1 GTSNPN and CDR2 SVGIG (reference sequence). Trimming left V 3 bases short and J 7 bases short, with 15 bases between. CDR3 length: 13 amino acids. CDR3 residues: CAWRMAGTRGYTF. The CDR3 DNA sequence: TGTGCCTGGAGGATGGCAGGGACTCGTGGCTACACCTTC.

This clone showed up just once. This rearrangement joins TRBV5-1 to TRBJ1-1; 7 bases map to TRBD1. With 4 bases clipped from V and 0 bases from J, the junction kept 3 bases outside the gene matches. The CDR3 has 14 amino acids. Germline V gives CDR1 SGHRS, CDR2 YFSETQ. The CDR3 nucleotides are TGCGCCAGCAGCGGGCAGGGGGTGAACACTGAAGCTTTCTTT. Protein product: CASSGQGVNTEAFF.

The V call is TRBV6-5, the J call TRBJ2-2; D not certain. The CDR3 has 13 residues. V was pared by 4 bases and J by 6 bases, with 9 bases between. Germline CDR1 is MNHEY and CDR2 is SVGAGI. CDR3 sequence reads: CASSSHLAGELFF. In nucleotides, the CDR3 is TGTGCCAGCAGTTCCCACTTGGCCGGGGAGCTGTTTTTT.

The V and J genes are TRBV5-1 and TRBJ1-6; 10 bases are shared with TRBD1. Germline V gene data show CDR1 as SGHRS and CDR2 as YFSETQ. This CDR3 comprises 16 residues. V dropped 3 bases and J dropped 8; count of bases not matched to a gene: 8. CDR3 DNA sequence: TGCGCCAGCAGCTCGTCGGCCGGGACAGGGGATTCACCCCTCCACTTT. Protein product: CASSSSAGTGDSPLHF.

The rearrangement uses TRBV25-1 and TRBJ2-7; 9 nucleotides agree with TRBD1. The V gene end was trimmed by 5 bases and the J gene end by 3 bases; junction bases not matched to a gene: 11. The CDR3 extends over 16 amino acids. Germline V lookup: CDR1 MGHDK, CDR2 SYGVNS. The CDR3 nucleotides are TGTGCCAGCAGTACATATACAGGGGGCTCCATCTACGAGCAGTACTTC. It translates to CASSTYTGGSIYEQYF.

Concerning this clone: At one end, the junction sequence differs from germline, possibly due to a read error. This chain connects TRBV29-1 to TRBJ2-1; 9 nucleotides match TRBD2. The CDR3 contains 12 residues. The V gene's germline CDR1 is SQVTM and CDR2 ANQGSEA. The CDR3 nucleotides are TGTTCTGTTAGCGGGGGTGGAGGGGAGCAGTTCTTC. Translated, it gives CSVSGGGGEQFF.

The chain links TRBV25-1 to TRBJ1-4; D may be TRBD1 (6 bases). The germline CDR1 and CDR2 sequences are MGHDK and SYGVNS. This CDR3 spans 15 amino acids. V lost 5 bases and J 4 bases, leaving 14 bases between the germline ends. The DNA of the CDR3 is TGTGCCAGCAGTTCAAAGACAGGCTTTAATGAAAAACTGTTTTTT. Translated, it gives CASSSKTGFNEKLFF.